This is a list of T cell receptor beta chains from one sample in a study of OX40 agonist ivuxolimab in advanced cancers. Measured with immunoSEQ multiplex PCR; TCRdb has only the in-frame clones, and not every one. The repertoire holds 65,000 to 95,000 clones, with 92% as singletons. The sequencing used CD4+ or CD8+ T cells sorted from blood, collected in a trial of the OX40 agonist ivuxolimab. The receptors shown here come from an adult with an advanced solid tumor such as melanoma, head and neck, liver or kidney cancer. CDR3s include the opening cysteine and the closing phenylalanine or tryptophan. A D gene is named only where the DNA matches it firmly. Rows may omit the clone size; those that give it use once, few, many or a size class.

TGTGCCAGCAGTTTATCCAGGGACATCACAGATACGCAGTATTTT CASSLSRDITDTQYF NA NA TRBJ2-3 TRBV27
TGTGCCAGCAGCTTAGTTTTAGGGAACACTGAAGCTTTCTTT CASSLVLGNTEAFF NA NA TRBJ1-1 TRBV11-2
TGTGCCAGCAGCTCGGCGGCAGGTTTCGAGACCCAGTACTTC CASSSAAGFETQYF NA NA TRBJ2-5 TRBV5-4
TGCGCCAGCAGCCCCCGTGGGGGGGCGAACGCTGGGGCCAACGTCCTGACTTTC CASSPRGGANAGANVLTF NA NA TRBJ2-6 TRBV5-1
TGTGCCACCAGACAGATGGGGATGAACACTGAAGCTTTCTTT CATRQMGMNTEAFF NA NA TRBJ1-1 TRBV6-1
TGTGCCAGCAGCTTATCAGGGCAGGGGCGTGGAAACACCATATATTTT CASSLSGQGRGNTIYF NA NA TRBJ1-3 TRBV7-6
TGCGCCAGCAGCTCCGAGGGGGTCGGTCAGCCCCAGCATTTT CASSSEGVGQPQHF NA NA TRBJ1-5 TRBV5-1
TGTGCCAGCAGGGGGTTAAACGAGCAGTACTTC CASRGLNEQYF NA few TRBJ2-7 TRBV6-5
TGCAGCGTTGGAGCGCGTTTGGGCGAGCAGTACTTC CSVGARLGEQYF NA few TRBJ2-7 TRBV29-1
TGTGCCAGCTCACCACGGGTCCTAGGGAGCGGCGACGAGCAGTACTTC CASSPRVLGSGDEQYF NA NA TRBJ2-7 TRBV18
TGTGCCAGCAGTTATAACAGGGGTACTGGTGAGCAGTACTTC CASSYNRGTGEQYF TRBD1 NA TRBJ2-7 TRBV27
TGCGCCAGCAGCGTCTACGCCGGGACTAGCGTTAATGTTCGGTCCTACGAGCAGTACTTC CASSVYAGTSVNVRSYEQYF TRBD2 NA TRBJ2-7 TRBV5-1
TGTGCCAGCTCACCCGGGTGGCTAGCGGGAGGCACAGATACGCAGTATTTT CASSPGWLAGGTDTQYF TRBD2 NA TRBJ2-3 TRBV18
TGCAGTGCCCAAGAGTCCTACGAGCAGTACTTC CSAQESYEQYF NA NA TRBJ2-7 TRBV29-1
TGTGCCAGCAGCCTTGACAGGGGGGCCACCGGGGAGCTGTTTTTT CASSLDRGATGELFF TRBD1 NA TRBJ2-2 TRBV6-1
TGTGCCAGCAGCTCCAGGGGTTTCGCCCAGTACTTC CASSSRGFAQYF NA few TRBJ2-5 TRBV7-9
TGTGCCAGCAGCTTTTCGGCCTCTCGGGGTAATGAGCAGTTCTTC CASSFSASRGNEQFF NA NA TRBJ2-1 TRBV7-8
TGTGCCAGTAGTTTACAGGGGGCTGTTGGCACAGATACGCAGTATTTT CASSLQGAVGTDTQYF TRBD1 NA TRBJ2-3 TRBV19
TGCGCCAGCAGTCTCCCCCGGATTGTGTGGGAGACCCAGTACTTC CASSLPRIVWETQYF NA once TRBJ2-5 TRBV23-1
TGTGCCAGCAGTTTTCGGGACAGGGGAATCTACGAGCAGTACTTC CASSFRDRGIYEQYF TRBD1 once TRBJ2-7 TRBV28
TGCGCCAGCAGCCAAGAAGGTTCCGGGGCAGATACGCAGTATTTT CASSQEGSGADTQYF NA NA TRBJ2-3 TRBV4-1
TGCGCCAGCAGCCAAGAATACACCATTTCGGGCACTGAAGCTTTCTTT CASSQEYTISGTEAFF NA NA TRBJ1-1 TRBV4-3